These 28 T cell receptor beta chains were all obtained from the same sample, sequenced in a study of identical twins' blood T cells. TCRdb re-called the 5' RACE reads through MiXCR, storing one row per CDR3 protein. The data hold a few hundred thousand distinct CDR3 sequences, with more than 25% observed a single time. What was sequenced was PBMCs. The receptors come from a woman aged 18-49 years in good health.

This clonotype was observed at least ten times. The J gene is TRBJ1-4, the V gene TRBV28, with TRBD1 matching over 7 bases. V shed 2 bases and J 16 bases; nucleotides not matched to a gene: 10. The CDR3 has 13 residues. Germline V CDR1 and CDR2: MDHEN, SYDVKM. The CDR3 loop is CASSLGARGQQFF. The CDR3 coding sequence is TGTGCCAGCAGTTTAGGGGCAAGGGGGCAACAGTTTTTT.

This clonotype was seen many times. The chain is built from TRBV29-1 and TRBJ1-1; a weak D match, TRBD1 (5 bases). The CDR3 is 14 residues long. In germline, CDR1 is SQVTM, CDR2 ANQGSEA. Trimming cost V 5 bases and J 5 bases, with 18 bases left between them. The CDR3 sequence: CSVYGGRVETEAFF. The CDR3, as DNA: TGCAGCGTTTACGGGGGACGGGTAGAGACTGAAGCTTTCTTT.

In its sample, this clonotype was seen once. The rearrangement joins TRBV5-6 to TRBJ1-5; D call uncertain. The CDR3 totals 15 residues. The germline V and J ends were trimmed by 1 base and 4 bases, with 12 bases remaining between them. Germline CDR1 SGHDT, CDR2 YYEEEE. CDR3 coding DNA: TGTGCCAGCAGCTTGTTGGACGGCGGAAATCAGCCCCAGCATTTT. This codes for CASSLLDGGNQPQHF. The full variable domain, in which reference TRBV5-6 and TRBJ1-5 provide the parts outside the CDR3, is DAGVTQSPTHLIKTRGQQVTLRCSPKSGHDTVSWYQQALGQGPQFIFQYYEEEERQRGNFPDRFSGHQFPNYSSELNVNALLLGDSALYLCASSLLDGGNQPQHFGDGTRLSIL.

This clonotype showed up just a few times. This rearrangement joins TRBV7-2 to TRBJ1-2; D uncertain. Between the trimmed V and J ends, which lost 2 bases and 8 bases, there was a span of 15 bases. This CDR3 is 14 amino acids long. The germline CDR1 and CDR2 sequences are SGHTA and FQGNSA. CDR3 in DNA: TGTGCCAGCAGCTTATCTTCGGACGGCGGGGGCTACACCTTC. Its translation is CASSLSSDGGGYTF.

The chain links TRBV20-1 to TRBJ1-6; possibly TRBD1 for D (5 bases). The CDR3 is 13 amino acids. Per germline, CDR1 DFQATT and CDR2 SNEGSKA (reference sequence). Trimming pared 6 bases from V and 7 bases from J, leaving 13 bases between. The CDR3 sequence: CSARGGRNSPLHF. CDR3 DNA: TGCAGTGCACGCGGGGGTAGGAATTCACCCCTCCACTTT.

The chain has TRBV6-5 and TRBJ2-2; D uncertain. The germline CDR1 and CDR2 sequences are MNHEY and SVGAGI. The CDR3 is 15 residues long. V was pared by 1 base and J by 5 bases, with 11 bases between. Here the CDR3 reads CASSYYLSYTGELFF. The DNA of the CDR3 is TGTGCCAGCAGTTACTATCTGTCGTATACCGGGGAGCTGTTTTTT.

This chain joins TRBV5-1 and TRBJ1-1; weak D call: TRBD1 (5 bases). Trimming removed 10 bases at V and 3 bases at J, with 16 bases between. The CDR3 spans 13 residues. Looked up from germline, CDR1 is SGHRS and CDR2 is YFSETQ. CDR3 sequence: CAGGRQRDTEAFF. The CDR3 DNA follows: TGCGCCGGCGGCAGACAGAGAGACACTGAAGCTTTCTTT.

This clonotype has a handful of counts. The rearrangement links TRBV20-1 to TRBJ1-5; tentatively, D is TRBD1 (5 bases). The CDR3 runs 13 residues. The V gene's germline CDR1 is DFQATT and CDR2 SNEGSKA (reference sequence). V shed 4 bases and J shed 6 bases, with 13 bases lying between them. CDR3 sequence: CSAKETEGQPQHF. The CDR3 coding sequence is TGCAGTGCTAAAGAGACAGAGGGTCAGCCCCAGCATTTT.

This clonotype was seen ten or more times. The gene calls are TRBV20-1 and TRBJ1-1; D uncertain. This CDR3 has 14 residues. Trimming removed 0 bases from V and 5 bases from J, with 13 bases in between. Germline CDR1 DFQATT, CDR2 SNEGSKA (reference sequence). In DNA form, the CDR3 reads TGCAGTGCTAGAGATTTTCGCCAAAGGACTGAAGCTTTCTTT. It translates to CSARDFRQRTEAFF.

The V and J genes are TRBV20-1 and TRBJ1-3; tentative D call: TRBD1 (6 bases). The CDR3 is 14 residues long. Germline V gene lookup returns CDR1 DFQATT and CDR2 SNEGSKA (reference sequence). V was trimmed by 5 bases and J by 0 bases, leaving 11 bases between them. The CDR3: CSAGGDISGNTIYF. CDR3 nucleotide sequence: TGCAGTGCTGGGGGGGACATCTCTGGAAACACCATATATTTT.

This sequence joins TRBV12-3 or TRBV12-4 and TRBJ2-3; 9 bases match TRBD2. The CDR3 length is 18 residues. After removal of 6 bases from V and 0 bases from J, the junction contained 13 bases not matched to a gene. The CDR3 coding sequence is TGTGCCAGCAGGTTCTTAGCGGGGGCCTTCTTTAGCACAGATACGCAGTATTTT. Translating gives CASRFLAGAFFSTDTQYF.

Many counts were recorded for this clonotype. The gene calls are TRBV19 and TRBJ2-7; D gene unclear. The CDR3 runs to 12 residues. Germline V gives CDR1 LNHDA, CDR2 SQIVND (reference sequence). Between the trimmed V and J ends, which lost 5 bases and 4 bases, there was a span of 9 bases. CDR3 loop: CASSRNPYEQYF. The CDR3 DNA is TGTGCCAGTAGTCGGAATCCATACGAGCAGTACTTC.

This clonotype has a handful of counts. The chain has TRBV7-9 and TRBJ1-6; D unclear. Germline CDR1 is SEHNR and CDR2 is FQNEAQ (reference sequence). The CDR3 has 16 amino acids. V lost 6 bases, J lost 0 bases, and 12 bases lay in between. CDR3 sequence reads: CASSLGTVSYNSPLHF. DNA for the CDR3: TGTGCCAGCAGTCTAGGAACGGTCTCCTATAATTCACCCCTCCACTTT.

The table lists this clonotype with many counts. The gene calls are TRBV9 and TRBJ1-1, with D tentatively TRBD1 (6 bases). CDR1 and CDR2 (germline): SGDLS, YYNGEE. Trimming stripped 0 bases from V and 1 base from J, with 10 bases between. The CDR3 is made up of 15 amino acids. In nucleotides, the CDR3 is TGTGCCAGCAGCGTAGGCGACAGGACGAACACTGAAGCTTTCTTT. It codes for CASSVGDRTNTEAFF.

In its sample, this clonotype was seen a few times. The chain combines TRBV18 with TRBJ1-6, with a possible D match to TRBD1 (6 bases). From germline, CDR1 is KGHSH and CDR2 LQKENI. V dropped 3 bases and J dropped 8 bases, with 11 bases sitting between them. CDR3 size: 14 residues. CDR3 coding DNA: TGTGCCAGCTCACCTGACAGGCAATATTCACCCCTCCACTTT. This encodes CASSPDRQYSPLHF.

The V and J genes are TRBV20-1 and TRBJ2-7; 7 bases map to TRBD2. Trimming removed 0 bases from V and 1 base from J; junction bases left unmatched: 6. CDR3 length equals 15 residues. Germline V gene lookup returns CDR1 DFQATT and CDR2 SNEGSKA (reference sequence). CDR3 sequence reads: CSARDVQRDSYEQYF. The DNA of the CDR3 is TGCAGTGCTAGAGATGTCCAGCGGGATTCCTACGAGCAGTACTTC.

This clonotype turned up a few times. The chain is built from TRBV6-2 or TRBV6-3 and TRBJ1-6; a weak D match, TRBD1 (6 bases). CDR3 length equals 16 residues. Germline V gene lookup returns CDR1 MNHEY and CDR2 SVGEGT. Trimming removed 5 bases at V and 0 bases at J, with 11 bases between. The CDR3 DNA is TGTGCCAGCAGTGAAGAGGACAGCTCCTATAATTCACCCCTCCACTTT. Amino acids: CASSEEDSSYNSPLHF.

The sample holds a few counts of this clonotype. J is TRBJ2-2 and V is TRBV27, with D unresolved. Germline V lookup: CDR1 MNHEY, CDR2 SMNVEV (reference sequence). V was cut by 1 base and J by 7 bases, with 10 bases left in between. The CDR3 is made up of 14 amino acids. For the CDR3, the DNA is TGTGCCAGCAGTTTATTAAGTGTGAGCGGGGAGCTGTTTTTT. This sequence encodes CASSLLSVSGELFF.

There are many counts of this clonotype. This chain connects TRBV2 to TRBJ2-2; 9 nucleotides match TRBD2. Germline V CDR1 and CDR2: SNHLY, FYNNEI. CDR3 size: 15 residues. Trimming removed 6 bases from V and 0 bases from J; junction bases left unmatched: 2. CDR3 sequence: CASRPSGTNTGELFF. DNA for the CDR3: TGTGCCAGCAGACCTAGCGGGACGAACACCGGGGAGCTGTTTTTT.

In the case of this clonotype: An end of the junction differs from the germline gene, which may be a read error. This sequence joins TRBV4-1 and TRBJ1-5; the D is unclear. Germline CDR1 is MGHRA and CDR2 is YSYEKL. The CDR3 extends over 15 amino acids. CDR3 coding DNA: TGCGCCAGCAGCCAAGATTTAATGGGCAATCAGCTCCAGCATTTT. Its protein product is CASSQDLMGNQLQHF.

The CDR3 DNA follows: TGTGCCAGCAGTCAAAGGGGGAATCAGCCCCAGCATTTT. Its protein product is CASSQRGNQPQHF. The rearrangement links TRBV12-3 or TRBV12-4 to TRBJ1-5, with TRBD1 as a possible D gene (6 bases). CDR3 length: 13 residues. Between the trimmed V and J ends, which lost 5 bases and 4 bases, there was a span of 9 bases.

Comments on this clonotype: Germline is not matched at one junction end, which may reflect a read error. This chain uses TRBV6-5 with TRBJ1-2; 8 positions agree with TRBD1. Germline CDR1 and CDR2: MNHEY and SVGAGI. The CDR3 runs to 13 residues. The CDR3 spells CVSRQGIGTGYTF. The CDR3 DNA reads TGTGTCAGCAGACAGGGGATCGGTACTGGCTACACCTTC.

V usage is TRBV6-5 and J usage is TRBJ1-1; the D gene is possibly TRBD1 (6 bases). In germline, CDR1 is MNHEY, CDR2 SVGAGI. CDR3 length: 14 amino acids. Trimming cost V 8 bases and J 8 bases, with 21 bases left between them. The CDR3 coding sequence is TGTGCCAGCGCTGGTGGTGGGGGCTTTGGCGAAGCTTTCTTT. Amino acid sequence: CASAGGGGFGEAFF.

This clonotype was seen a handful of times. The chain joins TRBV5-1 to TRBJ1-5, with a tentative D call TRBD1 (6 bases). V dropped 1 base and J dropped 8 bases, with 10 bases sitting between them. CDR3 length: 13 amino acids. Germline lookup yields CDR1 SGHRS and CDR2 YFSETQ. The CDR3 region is CASSLLTGEPQHF. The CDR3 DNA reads TGCGCCAGCAGCTTGTTGACAGGCGAGCCCCAGCATTTT.

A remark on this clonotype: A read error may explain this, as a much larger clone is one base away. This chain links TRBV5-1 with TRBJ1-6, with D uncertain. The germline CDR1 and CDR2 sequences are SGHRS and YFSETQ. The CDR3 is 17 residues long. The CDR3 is CANSTDATLWGISPLHF. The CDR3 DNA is TGCGCCAACAGCACCGATGCGACCCTCTGGGGTATTTCACCCCTCCACTTT.

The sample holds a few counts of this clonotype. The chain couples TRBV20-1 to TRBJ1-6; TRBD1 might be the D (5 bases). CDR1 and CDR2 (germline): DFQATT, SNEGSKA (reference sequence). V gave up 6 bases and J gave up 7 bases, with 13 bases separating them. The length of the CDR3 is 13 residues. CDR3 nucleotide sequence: TGCAGTGCCGCCGGGGCGCGGAATTCACCCCTCCACTTT. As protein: CSAAGARNSPLHF.

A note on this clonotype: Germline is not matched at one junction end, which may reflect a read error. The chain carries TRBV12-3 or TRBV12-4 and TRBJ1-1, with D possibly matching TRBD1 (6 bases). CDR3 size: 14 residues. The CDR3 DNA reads TGTGCCAGAAGTTTTGGGGGCCGAGGCACTGAAGCTTTCTTT. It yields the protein CARSFGGRGTEAFF.

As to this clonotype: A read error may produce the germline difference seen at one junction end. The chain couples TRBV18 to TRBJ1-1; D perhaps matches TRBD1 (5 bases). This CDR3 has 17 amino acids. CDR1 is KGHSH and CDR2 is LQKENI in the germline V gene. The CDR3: CACSPLGQGKADTEAFF. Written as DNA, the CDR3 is TGTGCCTGCTCACCACTGGGGCAGGGAAAGGCGGACACTGAAGCTTTCTTT.